Sequencing of this T cell receptor beta chain was carried out in a study of T cell repertoires in cytomegalovirus infection. About the study: From public TCR beta signatures came an indication of both CMV infection and matching HLA type.

This clonotype was recorded at least ten times. Antigen specificity is unknown. General observations from the study: What dominated the ex vivo response were HLA-C-restricted CMV-specific TCR beta clonotypes.

MiXCR, applied by TCRdb to the reads, yields one record per CDR3 protein. The sample includes approximately 130,000 distinct CDR3 sequences, roughly a quarter of them seen just once. This TCR came from a human donor in good health (CMV status not recorded). Some clones in this sample may be carry-over from other donors' samples. The sample comprised PBMCs, sequenced either directly or after in vitro stimulation (not recorded which).

The CDR3 region has the DNA TGTGCCAGCAGTCGACAGGGGGGCAACGAGCAGTACTTC. Protein product: CASSRQGGNEQYF. J is TRBJ2-7 and V is TRBV7-8; the match to TRBD1 covers 9 bases. The CDR3 length is 13 residues. Looked up from germline, CDR1 is SGHVS and CDR2 is FQNEAQ. Unmatched junction bases numbered 5, after V lost 6 bases and J lost 5 bases. The full variable domain, completed using reference TRBV7-8 and TRBJ2-7, is GAGVSQSPRYKVAKRGQDVALRCDPISGHVSLFWYQQALGQGPEFLTYFQNEAQLDKSGLPSDRFFAERPEGSVSTLKIQRTQQEDSAVYLCASSRQGGNEQYFGPGTRLTVT.